Presented here are 7 T cell receptor beta chains from one specimen sequenced in a study of T cells after yellow fever vaccination. TCRdb ran MiXCR on the 5' RACE reads and lists one entry per CDR3 protein. The data show around 100,000 distinct CDR3 sequences, about 6% seen once. The sample was CD8+ T cells sorted from PBMCs, taken 10 days after the yellow fever booster vaccination. Every receptor here comes from a man younger than 30 who received the YFV17D yellow fever vaccine.

The CDR3 protein is CASSISGDYEQYV. The CDR3 nucleotides are TGTGCCAGTAGTATTTCAGGGGACTACGAGCAGTACGTC. V usage is TRBV19 and J usage is TRBJ2-7; perhaps TRBD1 as D (6 bases). Germline V gives CDR1 LNHDA, CDR2 SQIVND (reference sequence). The V end was cut by 3 bases, the J end by 3 bases, with 9 bases between. There are 13 residues in the CDR3.

CDR3 in DNA: TGTGCCAGCAGCGCAGGAGCTTATAGCAATCAGCCCCAGCATTTT. Translation gives CASSAGAYSNQPQHF. The V call is TRBV9, the J call TRBJ1-5; D uncertain. Trimming cost V 3 bases and J 0 bases, with 10 bases left between them. This CDR3 has 15 residues. Germline CDR1 is SGDLS and CDR2 is YYNGEE.

This clonotype was recorded many times. This chain links TRBV10-3 with TRBJ2-6, with 8 bases matching TRBD1. V was pared by 4 bases and J by 2 bases, with 4 bases of the junction left unmatched. Germline loops: CDR1 ENHRY, CDR2 SYGVKD. The CDR3 consists of 16 residues. CDR3 sequence (DNA): TGTGCCATCAGTGGAACAGGGGGACCTGGGGCCAACGTCCTGACTTTC. Protein product: CAISGTGGPGANVLTF.

This clonotype has just a few counts. The chain recombines TRBV19 with TRBJ2-2; D gene uncertain. Trimming took 6 bases from V and 0 from J, leaving 14 bases between them. The CDR3 runs to 16 residues. Germline lookup yields CDR1 LNHDA and CDR2 SQIVND (reference sequence). The CDR3 coding sequence is TGTGCCAGTAGCGACCACTGGGCAGCGAACACCGGGGAGCTGTTTTTT. This translates into CASSDHWAANTGELFF.

V usage is TRBV25-1 and J usage is TRBJ1-2; D gene uncertain. V was cut by 4 bases and J by 7 bases, with 13 bases left in between. Germline V gene sequence: CDR1 MGHDK, CDR2 SYGVNS. This CDR3 has 13 residues. The CDR3 spells CASSASLHVGYTF. The DNA of the CDR3 is TGTGCCAGCAGTGCAAGTCTACATGTTGGCTACACCTTC.

This clonotype has a handful of counts. V gene TRBV2 combines with J gene TRBJ2-2, with D perhaps TRBD1 (6 bases). V lost 6 bases to trimming and J lost 4 bases, with 12 bases between them. In germline, CDR1 is SNHLY, CDR2 FYNNEI. There are 14 residues in the CDR3. The CDR3: CASRARGFTGELFF. CDR3 DNA sequence: TGTGCCAGCAGGGCGAGGGGGTTCACCGGGGAGCTGTTTTTT.

In its sample, this clonotype was seen many times. The chain recombines TRBV7-2 with TRBJ2-1; 9 nucleotides match TRBD1. CDR3 length: 14 amino acids. With 5 bases clipped from V and 6 bases from J, the junction kept 5 bases outside the gene matches. Germline CDR1 is SGHTA and CDR2 is FQGNSA. The CDR3 loop reads CASSPWTGANEQFF. The DNA of the CDR3 is TGTGCCAGCAGCCCATGGACAGGGGCCAATGAGCAGTTCTTC.